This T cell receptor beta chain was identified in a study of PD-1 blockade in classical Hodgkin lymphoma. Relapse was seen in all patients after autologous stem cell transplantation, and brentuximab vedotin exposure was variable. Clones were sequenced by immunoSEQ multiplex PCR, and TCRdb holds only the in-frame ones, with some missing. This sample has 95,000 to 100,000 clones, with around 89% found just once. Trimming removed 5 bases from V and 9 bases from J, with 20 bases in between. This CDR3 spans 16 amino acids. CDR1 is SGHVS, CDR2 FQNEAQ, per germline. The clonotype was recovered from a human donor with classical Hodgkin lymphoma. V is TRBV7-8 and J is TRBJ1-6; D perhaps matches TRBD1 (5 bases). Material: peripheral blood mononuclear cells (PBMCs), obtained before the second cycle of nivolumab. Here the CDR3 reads CASSIEGGEVSSPLHF. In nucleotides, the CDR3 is TGTGCCAGCAGCATCGAAGGAGGGGAAGTCAGTTCACCCCTCCACTTT.